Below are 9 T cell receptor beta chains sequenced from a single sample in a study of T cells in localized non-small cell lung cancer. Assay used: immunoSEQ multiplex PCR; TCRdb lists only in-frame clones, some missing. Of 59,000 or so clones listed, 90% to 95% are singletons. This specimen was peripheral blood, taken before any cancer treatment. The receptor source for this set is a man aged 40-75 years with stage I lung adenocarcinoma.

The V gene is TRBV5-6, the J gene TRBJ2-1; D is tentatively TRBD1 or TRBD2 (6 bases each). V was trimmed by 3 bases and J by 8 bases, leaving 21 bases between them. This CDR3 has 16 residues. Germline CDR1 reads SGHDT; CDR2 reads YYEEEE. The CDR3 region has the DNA TGTGCCAGCAGCTACGGAGGGGGTGGTAGCAGGCATGAGCAGTTCTTC. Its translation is CASSYGGGGSRHEQFF.

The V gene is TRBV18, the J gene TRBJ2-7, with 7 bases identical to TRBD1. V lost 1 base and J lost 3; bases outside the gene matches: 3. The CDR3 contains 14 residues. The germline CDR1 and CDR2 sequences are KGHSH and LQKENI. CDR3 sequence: CASSPRDRIYEQYF. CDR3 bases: TGTGCCAGCTCACCACGGGACAGAATCTACGAGCAGTACTTC.

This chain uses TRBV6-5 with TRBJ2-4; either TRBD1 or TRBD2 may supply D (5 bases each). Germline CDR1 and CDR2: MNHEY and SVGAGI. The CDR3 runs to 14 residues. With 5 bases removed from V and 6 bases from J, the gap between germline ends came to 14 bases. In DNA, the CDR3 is TGTGCCAGCAGTGAGGGGACGATGGGAAACATTCAGTACTTC. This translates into CASSEGTMGNIQYF.

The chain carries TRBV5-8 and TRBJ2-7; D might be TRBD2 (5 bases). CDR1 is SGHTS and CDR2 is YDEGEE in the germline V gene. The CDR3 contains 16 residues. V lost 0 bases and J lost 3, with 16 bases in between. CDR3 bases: TGTGCCAGCAGCTTGGCCGGGGAGACACGAATCTACGAGCAGTACTTC. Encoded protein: CASSLAGETRIYEQYF. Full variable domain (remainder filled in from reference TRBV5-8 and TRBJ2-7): EAGVTQSPTHLIKTRGQQATLRCSPISGHTSVYWYQQALGLGLQFLLWYDEGEERNRGNFPPRFSGRQFPNYSSELNVNALELEDSALYLCASSLAGETRIYEQYFGPGTRLTVT.

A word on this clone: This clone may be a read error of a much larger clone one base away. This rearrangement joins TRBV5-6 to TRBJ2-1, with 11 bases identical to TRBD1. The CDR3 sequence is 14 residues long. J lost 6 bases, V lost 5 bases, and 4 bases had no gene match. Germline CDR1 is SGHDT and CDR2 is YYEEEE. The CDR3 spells CASSFGTGGNEQFF. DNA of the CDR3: TGTGCCAGCAGTTTCGGGACAGGGGGCAATGAGCAGTTCTTC.

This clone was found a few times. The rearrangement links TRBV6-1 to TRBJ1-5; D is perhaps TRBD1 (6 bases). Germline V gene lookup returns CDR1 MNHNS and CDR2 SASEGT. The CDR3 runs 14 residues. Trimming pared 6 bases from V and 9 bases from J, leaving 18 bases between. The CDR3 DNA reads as TGTGCCAGCAGGGATTACAGGGTTCCATGGCCCCAGCATTTT. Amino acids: CASRDYRVPWPQHF.

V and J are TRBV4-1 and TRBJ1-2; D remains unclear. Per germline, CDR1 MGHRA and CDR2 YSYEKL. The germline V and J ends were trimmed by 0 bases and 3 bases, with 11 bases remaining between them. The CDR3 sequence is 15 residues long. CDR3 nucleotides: TGCGCCAGCAGCCAAGAAAACAGCTTGGACTATGGCTACACCTTC. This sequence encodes CASSQENSLDYGYTF.

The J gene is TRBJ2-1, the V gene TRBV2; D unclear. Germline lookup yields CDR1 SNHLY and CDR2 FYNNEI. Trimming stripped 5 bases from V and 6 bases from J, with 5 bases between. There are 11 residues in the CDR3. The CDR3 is CASSRVNEQFF. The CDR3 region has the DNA TGTGCCAGCAGTCGGGTCAATGAGCAGTTCTTC.

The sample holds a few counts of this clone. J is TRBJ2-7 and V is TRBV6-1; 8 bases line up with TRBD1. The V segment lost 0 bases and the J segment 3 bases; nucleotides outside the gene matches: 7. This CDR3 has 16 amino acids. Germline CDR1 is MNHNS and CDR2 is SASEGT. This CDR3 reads CASSEALTGGSYEQYF. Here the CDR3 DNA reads TGTGCCAGCAGTGAAGCACTTACAGGGGGAAGCTACGAGCAGTACTTC.